This T cell receptor (beta chain) was sequenced for a study of graft-versus-host responses after intestinal transplantation. Study details: All recipients got anti-thymocyte globulin induction, then tacrolimus and steroids for roughly three years. Overall study results and limits: The marrow of recipients harbored GvH clones, and ileum or blood showed some of them first. Declines in HvG clones occurring early post-transplant were associated with peak circulating GvH clone levels. Some patients had graft-donor T cell macrochimerism, and their allografts showed high graft-versus-host to host-versus-graft clonal ratios.

The CDR3 runs to 13 residues. CDR1 is GTSNPN and CDR2 is SVGIG in the germline V gene (reference sequence). Between the trimmed V and J ends, which lost 5 bases and 13 bases, there was a span of 23 bases. Profiling relied on immunoSEQ multiplex PCR, and the TCRdb table lists in-frame clones only, not all of them. The sample carries fewer than 150,000 clones, approximately 90% recorded once. Note on this clone: Its antigen remains unidentified.

The V gene is TRBV30, the J gene TRBJ1-2; the D is unclear. The specimen comprised unstimulated CD4+ T cells sorted from spleen or lymph node cells, sampled before intestinal transplant. This TCR derives from a human donor who received an intestinal transplant. CDR3 in amino acids: CAWRRTIGSLPTF. The CDR3 bases are TGTGCCTGGCGGAGGACGATAGGCTCCCTTCCCACCTTC. Variable domain in full (rest from reference TRBV30 and TRBJ1-2): SQTIHQWPATLVQPVGSPLSLECTVEGTSNPNLYWYRQAAGRGLQLLFYSVGIGQISSEVPQNLSASRPQDRQFILSSKKLLLSDSGFYLCAWRRTIGSLPTFGSGTRLTVV.